A single sample gave rise to the 25 T cell receptor beta chains below, sequenced in a study of neurological immune-mediated disorders (dated by TCRdb to the late 2010s). Libraries were built with 5' RACE. The listed sequencing device is Illumina HiSeq 2500. TCRdb applied fastp at Q25 and MiXCR to the public reads, then kept only in-frame beta chains. One record per CDR3 amino acid sequence lists the most common genes and DNA. In all, the sample holds fewer than 55,000 distinct CDR3 sequences, and about 6.9% of those were seen once. About 0.5% of the sample is held by the ten biggest clonotypes. Sequencing was done on a sample of CD4+ T cells from blood. The receptors were sampled from a woman aged 40 to 50 in good health.

This clonotype is medium-sized within its sample. The V and J genes are TRBV5-5 and TRBJ2-5; possibly TRBD1 for D (6 bases). The CDR3 has 13 amino acids. Looked up from germline, CDR1 is SGHKS and CDR2 is YYEKEE (reference sequence). With 3 bases removed from V and 3 bases from J, the gap between germline ends came to 9 bases. DNA for the CDR3: TGTGCCAGCAGCTGGGCAGGGGAAGAGACCCAGTACTTC. Translated: CASSWAGEETQYF.

This clonotype was recorded many times. The chain is built from TRBV11-2 and TRBJ2-1, with 11 bases lining up with TRBD2. The germline V gene encodes CDR1 SGHAT and CDR2 FQNNGV. Trimming took 4 bases from V and 0 from J; bases not matched to a gene: 17. The CDR3 is 21 amino acids. As DNA, the CDR3 is TGTGCCAGCAGCTCTAGTGGGGGGAAATTGACTAGCGGGATCTCCTACAATGAGCAGTTCTTC. Translating gives CASSSSGGKLTSGISYNEQFF.

The chain is built from TRBV29-1 and TRBJ2-3; D unresolved. Germline V gives CDR1 SQVTM, CDR2 ANQGSEA. Deletions cut 8 bases from V and 5 bases from J, with 11 bases between. The CDR3 runs 11 residues. The CDR3 coding sequence is TGCAGCTTGGGCCACCAAGATACGCAGTATTTT. It specifies CSLGHQDTQYF.

With respect to this clonotype: A much more abundant neighbour one base away suggests this may be a read error. The V gene is TRBV20-1, the J gene TRBJ2-7, with 8 bases matching TRBD2. V shed 2 bases, J shed 5 bases, and the junction held 11 bases outside the gene matches. CDR1 is DFQATT and CDR2 is SNEGSKA in the germline V gene (reference sequence). The CDR3 consists of 15 residues. The CDR3 is CSARMPSGLTHEQYF. CDR3 DNA sequence: TGCAGTGCTAGAATGCCTAGCGGGCTTACCCACGAGCAGTACTTC.

There are many counts of this clonotype. This chain joins TRBV5-1 and TRBJ2-3; 10 bases are shared with TRBD2. Germline assignment: CDR1 SGHRS and CDR2 YFSETQ. CDR3 length: 16 residues. The ends lost 4 bases at V and 0 bases at J; junction bases unmatched: 5. The CDR3 here is CASSPSGGSSTDTQYF. CDR3 in DNA: TGCGCCAGCAGCCCTAGCGGGGGATCTAGCACAGATACGCAGTATTTT.

Many counts were recorded for this clonotype. The CDR3 loop is CASSPRLGGLGQETQYF. The CDR3 region has the DNA TGTGCCAGCAGCCCCAGGCTAGGGGGCCTAGGGCAAGAGACCCAGTACTTC. The chain links TRBV3-1 to TRBJ2-5, with TRBD1 identical over 7 bases. This CDR3 has 17 amino acids. Germline assignment: CDR1 LGHDT and CDR2 YNNKEL (reference sequence). The V and J ends lost 4 bases and 2 bases, in that order; junction bases with no gene match: 13.

This clonotype came up many times. The rearrangement joins TRBV20-1 to TRBJ2-7; TRBD2 matches at 9 bases. The CDR3 spans 18 residues. The V and J ends lost 0 bases and 6 bases, in that order; junction bases with no gene match: 18. The germline gives CDR1 DFQATT, CDR2 SNEGSKA (reference sequence). The CDR3 bases are TGCAGTGCTAGAGATCGGGTTAGCGGGAGTATTGGGCGGGGCGAGCAGTACTTC. Translated, it gives CSARDRVSGSIGRGEQYF.

There are a few counts of this clonotype. The V and J genes are TRBV6-2 or TRBV6-3 and TRBJ2-2; 8 positions agree with TRBD1. CDR1 and CDR2 from the germline V gene are MNHEY and SVGEGT. V dropped 6 bases and J dropped 5; count of bases not matched to a gene: 2. The CDR3 is 13 residues long. CDR3: CASRGTGTGELFF. As DNA, the CDR3 is TGTGCCAGCAGGGGGACAGGAACCGGGGAGCTGTTTTTT.

This clonotype was seen repeatedly, ten times or more. The rearrangement links TRBV20-1 to TRBJ2-1; 7 bases map to TRBD2. The CDR3 extends over 12 amino acids. After removal of 5 bases from V and 5 bases from J, the junction contained 3 bases not matched to a gene. Germline V gene sequence: CDR1 DFQATT, CDR2 SNEGSKA (reference sequence). The chain's CDR3 is CSADLADNEQFF. CDR3 nucleotides: TGCAGTGCTGATCTAGCGGACAATGAGCAGTTCTTC.

This clonotype was recorded at least ten times. This chain links TRBV4-3 with TRBJ2-4; no reliable D call. CDR1 is LGHNA, CDR2 YSLEER, per germline. The CDR3 covers 16 residues. Trimming removed 2 bases at V and 0 bases at J, with 11 bases between. For the CDR3, the DNA is TGCGCCAGCAGCCAATATGTCGAGGTAGCCAAAAACATTCAGTACTTC. Translating it yields CASSQYVEVAKNIQYF.

This clonotype was counted many times. The chain links TRBV19 to TRBJ2-4, with a weak D call TRBD2 (6 bases). Germline lookup yields CDR1 LNHDA and CDR2 SQIVND (reference sequence). This CDR3 region has 16 residues. Trimming pared 5 bases from V and 0 bases from J, leaving 14 bases between. CDR3 in amino acids: CASSPPRGLAKNIQYF. CDR3 DNA sequence: TGTGCCAGTAGTCCTCCCCGGGGACTAGCCAAAAACATTCAGTACTTC.

This clonotype came up many times. The chain employs TRBV20-1 and TRBJ2-3; 9 positions agree with TRBD2. This CDR3 region has 16 residues. V shed 3 bases and J 0 bases; nucleotides not matched to a gene: 7. CDR1 and CDR2 from the germline V gene are DFQATT and SNEGSKA (reference sequence). CDR3 residues: CSARTSGTRSTDTQYF. CDR3 DNA sequence: TGCAGTGCTAGGACTAGCGGAACGCGGAGCACAGATACGCAGTATTTT.

This clonotype occurred many times. The chain couples TRBV28 to TRBJ1-4, with D possibly TRBD1 on 5 matching bases. Trimming took 4 bases from V and 5 from J, leaving 20 bases between them. The CDR3 extends over 17 amino acids. Germline CDR1 and CDR2: MDHEN and SYDVKM. The CDR3 bases are TGTGCCAGCAGTTCTCACCTTGGGGCGGACTTGAATGAAAAACTGTTTTTT. Protein product: CASSSHLGADLNEKLFF.

This clonotype was seen at least ten times. This chain joins TRBV5-1 and TRBJ1-5; D is unresolved. This CDR3 is built from 14 residues. Germline values: CDR1 SGHRS, CDR2 YFSETQ. With 0 bases removed from V and 4 bases from J, the gap between germline ends came to 8 bases. The CDR3 bases are TGCGCCAGCAGCTTGGTAAGCGGAAATCAGCCCCAGCATTTT. It codes for CASSLVSGNQPQHF.

This clonotype was seen many times. The V call is TRBV5-1, the J call TRBJ2-7; D gene ambiguous. The germline gives CDR1 SGHRS, CDR2 YFSETQ. The CDR3 has 14 amino acids. Deletions cut 4 bases from V and 3 bases from J, with 14 bases between. The CDR3 DNA follows: TGCGCCAGCAGCGCCGCACAATCCCGCTACGAGCAGTACTTC. Translation: CASSAAQSRYEQYF. The whole variable domain, remainder taken from reference TRBV5-1 and TRBJ2-7, is KAGVTQTPRYLIKTRGQQVTLSCSPISGHRSVSWYQQTPGQGLQFLFEYFSETQRNKGNFPGRFSGRQFSNSRSEMNVSTLELGDSALYLCASSAAQSRYEQYFGPGTRLTVT.

This clonotype was counted many times. This sequence joins TRBV12-3 or TRBV12-4 and TRBJ2-6, with D possibly TRBD2 on 5 matching bases. V lost 10 bases and J lost 2, with 12 bases in between. This CDR3 is built from 14 residues. In DNA form, the CDR3 reads TGTGCCACCTTCGGGCGGGCTGGGGCCAACGTCCTGACTTTC. Translated: CATFGRAGANVLTF.

This clonotype has ten or more counts. This chain connects TRBV20-1 to TRBJ2-5; 11 positions match TRBD2. Germline CDR1 and CDR2: DFQATT and SNEGSKA (reference sequence). With 5 bases clipped from V and 5 bases from J, the junction kept 13 bases outside the gene matches. The CDR3 loop spans 16 amino acids. The CDR3 DNA sequence: TGCAGTGCTCCAAAACTTAGCGGGAGGGATGGCGAGACCCAGTACTTC. This sequence encodes CSAPKLSGRDGETQYF.

This clonotype was recorded many times. The CDR3 is CASSLLPRQDSYEQYF. The DNA for the CDR3 is TGTGCCAGCAGTCTTCTACCCAGACAGGACTCCTACGAGCAGTACTTC. This chain connects TRBV12-3 or TRBV12-4 to TRBJ2-7; the D gene is possibly TRBD1 (6 bases). This CDR3 region has 16 residues. Trimming took 5 bases from V and 0 from J, leaving 17 bases between them.

This clonotype was seen ten or more times. The V call is TRBV6-2 or TRBV6-3, the J call TRBJ1-2; D is ambiguous. Germline V gives CDR1 MNHEY, CDR2 SVGEGT. The V end was cut by 6 bases, the J end by 4 bases, with 12 bases between. The CDR3 covers 13 residues. CDR3 DNA sequence: TGTGCCAGCAGGGAACTAGGCGTCTATGGCTACACCTTC. Its translation: CASRELGVYGYTF.

This clonotype was recorded many times. The chain uses TRBV20-1 and TRBJ2-1; 9 bases map to TRBD2. Germline CDR1 DFQATT, CDR2 SNEGSKA (reference sequence). After removal of 0 bases from V and 4 bases from J, the junction contained 4 bases not matched to a gene. CDR3 length: 15 residues. The CDR3 DNA reads TGCAGTGCTAGAGAAGGTAGCGGGGGATACAATGAGCAGTTCTTC. It is translated as CSAREGSGGYNEQFF.

This clonotype has ten or more counts. The CDR3 protein is CSAREGGKQETQYF. CDR3 DNA sequence: TGCAGTGCTAGGGAGGGGGGAAAACAAGAGACCCAGTACTTC. V gene TRBV20-1 combines with J gene TRBJ2-5, with D possibly called TRBD1 or TRBD2 (6 bases each). V lost 3 bases and J lost 2, with 13 bases in between. Germline V gives CDR1 DFQATT, CDR2 SNEGSKA (reference sequence). CDR3 length equals 14 residues.

This clonotype has ten or more counts. The chain combines TRBV4-3 with TRBJ1-1; 10 nucleotides align to TRBD1. Germline lookup yields CDR1 LGHNA and CDR2 YSLEER. V shed 0 bases and J 11 bases; nucleotides not matched to a gene: 6. CDR3 size: 14 residues. Here the CDR3 reads CASSQDYGTGVAFF. DNA of the CDR3: TGCGCCAGCAGCCAAGATTACGGGACAGGGGTCGCTTTCTTT.

This clonotype was detected ten times or more. The gene calls are TRBV7-2 and TRBJ2-7; 11 bases agree with TRBD1. Germline trimming cut 4 bases from V and 2 bases from J; bases unmatched to any gene: 4. Germline lookup yields CDR1 SGHTA and CDR2 FQGNSA. CDR3 length: 15 amino acids. Here the CDR3 DNA reads TGTGCCAGCAGCTGGACAGGGGGCGAAACCTACGAGCAGTACTTC. Its translation: CASSWTGGETYEQYF.

V is TRBV6-4 and J is TRBJ2-1, with a possible D match to TRBD2 (6 bases). Trimming cost V 6 bases and J 9 bases, with 18 bases left between them. Germline CDR1 MRHNA, CDR2 SNTAGT. The CDR3 runs 14 residues. Written as DNA, the CDR3 is TGTGCCAGCAGCAGGACTACAGAAGCGCTTGAGCAGTTCTTC. Protein: CASSRTTEALEQFF.

At least ten counts were recorded for this clonotype. The chain employs TRBV3-1 and TRBJ2-1; 16 nucleotides align to TRBD2. The CDR3 length is 16 residues. The J segment lost 8 bases and the V segment lost 5 bases, leaving 6 bases of the junction unmatched. Germline V gives CDR1 LGHDT, CDR2 YNNKEL (reference sequence). CDR3 region: CASSWGLAGGTDEQFF. CDR3 DNA sequence: TGTGCCAGCAGCTGGGGACTAGCGGGAGGGACCGATGAGCAGTTCTTC.